The source of this TCR beta chain is a study of patients and donors after allogeneic stem cell transplantation. MiXCR, run by TCRdb on the RT-PCR reads, gives a single entry per CDR3 protein. Of about 100,000 distinct CDR3 sequences listed, roughly 35% are singletons. This CDR3 has 11 residues. Sequences were obtained from blood, either unsorted or a sorted T cell fraction (not recorded which). J is TRBJ2-7 and V is TRBV21-1; the table's TRBD2 call for D was not verified on the DNA. TRBV21-1 is labeled a pseudogene. The sequence came from a human donor who was either an allogeneic HSCT recipient or a stem cell or donor lymphocyte infusion donor (not recorded which). It is not recorded whose cells these are; they may come from a transplant donor. In DNA form, the CDR3 reads TGTGCCAGTTTCCTCCCCTACGAGCAGTACTTC. It is translated as CASFLPYEQYF.